This T cell receptor beta chain came from a study of T cells in tuberculosis. Study-level information: PBMC were archived before or within 7 days of starting treatment.

Regarding this clone: Its cognate antigen is unknown.

Study conclusions and caveats: Active tuberculosis TCR-alpha repertoires lay closer to GMM-specific TCRs than IGRA-negative controls, suggesting clonal expansion.

This table comes from immunoSEQ multiplex PCR, and its TCRdb copy is limited to in-frame clones, with some not included. The sample lists about 49,000 clones; about 95% were seen once. This CDR3 comprises 18 residues. The germline gives CDR1 SGHRS, CDR2 YFSETQ. V lost 4 bases and J lost 0; bases outside the gene matches: 11. Time point: new active TB diagnosis, blood taken before or within 7 days of starting treatment. On average approximately 100,000 T cells per donor were immunosequenced. The sequence was obtained from an adult with tuberculosis. The chain joins TRBV5-1 to TRBJ2-2, with 8 bases that match TRBD2. The sample consisted of PBMCs, taken at tuberculosis diagnosis. The DNA of the CDR3 is TGCGCCAGCAGCCCCCCCCTAGCGGGCCTCCCGAACACCGGGGAGCTGTTTTTT. The encoded protein is CASSPPLAGLPNTGELFF.